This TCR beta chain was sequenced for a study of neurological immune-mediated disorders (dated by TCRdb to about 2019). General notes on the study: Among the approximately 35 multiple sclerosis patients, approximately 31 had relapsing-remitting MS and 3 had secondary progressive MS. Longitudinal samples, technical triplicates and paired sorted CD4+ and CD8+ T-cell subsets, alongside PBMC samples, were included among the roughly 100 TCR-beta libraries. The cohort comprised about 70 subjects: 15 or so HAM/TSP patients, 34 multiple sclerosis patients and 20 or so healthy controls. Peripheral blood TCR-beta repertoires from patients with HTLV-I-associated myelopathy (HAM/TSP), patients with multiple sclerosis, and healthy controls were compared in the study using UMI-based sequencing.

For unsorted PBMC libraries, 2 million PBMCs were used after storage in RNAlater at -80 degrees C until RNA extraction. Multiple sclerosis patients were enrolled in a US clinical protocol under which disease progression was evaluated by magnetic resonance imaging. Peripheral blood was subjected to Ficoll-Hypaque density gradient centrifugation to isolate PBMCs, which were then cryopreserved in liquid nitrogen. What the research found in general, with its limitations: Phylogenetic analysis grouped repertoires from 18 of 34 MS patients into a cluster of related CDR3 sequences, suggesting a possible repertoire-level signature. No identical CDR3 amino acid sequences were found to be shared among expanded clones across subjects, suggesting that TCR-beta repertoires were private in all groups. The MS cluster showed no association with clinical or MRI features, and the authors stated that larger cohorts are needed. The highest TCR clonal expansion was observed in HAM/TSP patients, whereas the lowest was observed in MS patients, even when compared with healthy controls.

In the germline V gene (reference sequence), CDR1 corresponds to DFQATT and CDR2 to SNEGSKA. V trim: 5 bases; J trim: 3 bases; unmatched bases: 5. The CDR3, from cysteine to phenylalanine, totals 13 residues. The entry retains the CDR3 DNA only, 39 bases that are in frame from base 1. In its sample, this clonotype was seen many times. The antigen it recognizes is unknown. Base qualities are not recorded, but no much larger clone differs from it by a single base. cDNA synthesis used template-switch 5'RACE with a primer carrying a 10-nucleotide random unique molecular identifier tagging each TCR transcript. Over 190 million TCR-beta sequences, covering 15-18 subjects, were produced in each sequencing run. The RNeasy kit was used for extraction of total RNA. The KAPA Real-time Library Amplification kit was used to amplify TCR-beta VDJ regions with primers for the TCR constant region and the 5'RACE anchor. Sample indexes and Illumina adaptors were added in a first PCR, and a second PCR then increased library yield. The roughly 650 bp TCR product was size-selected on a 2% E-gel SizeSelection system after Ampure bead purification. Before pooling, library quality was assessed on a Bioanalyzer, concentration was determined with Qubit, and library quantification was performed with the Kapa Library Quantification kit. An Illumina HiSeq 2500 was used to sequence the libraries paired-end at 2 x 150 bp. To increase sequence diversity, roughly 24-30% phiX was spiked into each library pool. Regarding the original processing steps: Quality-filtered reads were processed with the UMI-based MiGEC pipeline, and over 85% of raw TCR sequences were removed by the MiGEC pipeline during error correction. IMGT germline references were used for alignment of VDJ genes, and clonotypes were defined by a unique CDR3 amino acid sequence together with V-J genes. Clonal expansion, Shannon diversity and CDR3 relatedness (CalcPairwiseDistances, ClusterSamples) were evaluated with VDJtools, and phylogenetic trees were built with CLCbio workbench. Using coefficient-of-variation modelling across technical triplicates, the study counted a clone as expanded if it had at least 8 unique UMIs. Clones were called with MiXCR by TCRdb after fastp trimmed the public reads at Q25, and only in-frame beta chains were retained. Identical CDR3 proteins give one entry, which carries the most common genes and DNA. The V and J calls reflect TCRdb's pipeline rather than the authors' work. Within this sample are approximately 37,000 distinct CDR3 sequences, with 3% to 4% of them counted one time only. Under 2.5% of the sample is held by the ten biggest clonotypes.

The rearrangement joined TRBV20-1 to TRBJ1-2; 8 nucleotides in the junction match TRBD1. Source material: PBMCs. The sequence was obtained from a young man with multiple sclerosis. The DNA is TGCAGTGCTCTTTCAGGGGGCGACTATGGCTACACCTTC. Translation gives CSALSGGDYGYTF.